Shown below are 22 T cell receptor beta chains from a single sample sequenced in a study of shared clonotypes between healthy human individuals. TCRdb's copy holds only in-frame clones and misses some; the assay was immunoSEQ multiplex PCR. The data show around 510,000 clones, roughly 95% seen once. Sequencing used naive CD4+ T cells sorted from blood. Noted subset: CD45RA+ positively selected. Source of these receptors: a woman aged 30 to 39 in good health.

V gene TRBV6-5 combines with J gene TRBJ1-2; D might be TRBD1 (6 bases). Trimming removed 8 bases from V and 5 bases from J, with 15 bases in between. The CDR3 sequence is 13 residues long. Per germline, CDR1 MNHEY and CDR2 SVGAGI. The CDR3 sequence is CASVPRGGYGYTF. Written as DNA, the CDR3 is TGTGCCAGCGTCCCCAGGGGCGGGTATGGCTACACCTTC.

The chain links TRBV18 to TRBJ2-1, with TRBD2 identical over 10 bases. This CDR3 has 15 amino acids. Trimming at V came to 6 bases and at J to 6 bases, leaving 8 bases not matched to a gene. The germline CDR1 and CDR2 sequences are KGHSH and LQKENI. The CDR3 is CASSPPSGSGNEQFF. CDR3 bases: TGTGCCAGCTCCCCCCCTAGCGGGAGTGGCAATGAGCAGTTCTTC.

The chain couples TRBV7-9 to TRBJ2-7; D might be TRBD1 (6 bases). The CDR3 extends over 15 amino acids. Between the trimmed V and J ends, which lost 5 bases and 3 bases, there was a span of 17 bases. Germline assignment: CDR1 SEHNR and CDR2 FQNEAQ (reference sequence). The CDR3, as DNA: TGTGCCAGCAGCACAGCAGGGGACGGCTTCTACGAGCAGTACTTC. Encoded protein: CASSTAGDGFYEQYF.

The chain has TRBV18 and TRBJ2-7, with 8 bases lining up with TRBD1. Germline CDR1 is KGHSH and CDR2 is LQKENI. This CDR3 has 15 residues. With 2 bases clipped from V and 2 bases from J, the junction kept 5 bases outside the gene matches. This CDR3 reads CASSPTTGEAYEQYF. CDR3 sequence (DNA): TGTGCCAGCTCACCAACGACAGGGGAGGCCTACGAGCAGTACTTC.

The J gene is TRBJ1-5, the V gene TRBV19; D perhaps matches TRBD1 (5 bases). Deletions cut 7 bases from V and 4 bases from J, with 11 bases between. CDR1 and CDR2 from the germline V gene are LNHDA and SQIVND (reference sequence). The CDR3 length is 13 residues. CDR3 DNA: TGTGCCAGTAAATTGCGGGGGAATCAGCCCCAGCATTTT. It specifies CASKLRGNQPQHF.

The chain has TRBV28 and TRBJ1-1; TRBD1 aligns across 7 bases. The V gene's germline CDR1 is MDHEN and CDR2 SYDVKM. The CDR3 covers 17 residues. With V trimmed by 5 bases and J by 0 bases, 12 bases remained unmatched. This chain's CDR3 is CASSPHRGRDMNTEAFF. Written as DNA, the CDR3 is TGTGCCAGCAGTCCTCACAGGGGAAGGGATATGAACACTGAAGCTTTCTTT. The whole variable domain, remainder taken from reference TRBV28 and TRBJ1-1, is DVKVTQSSRYLVKRTGEKVFLECVQDMDHENMFWYRQDPGLGLRLIYFSYDVKMKEKGDIPEGYSVSREKKERFSLILESASTNQTSMYLCASSPHRGRDMNTEAFFGQGTRLTVV.

This chain uses TRBV13 with TRBJ2-7; D might be TRBD2 (6 bases). The CDR3 runs to 15 residues. Germline assignment: CDR1 PRHDT and CDR2 FYEKMQ (reference sequence). V lost 5 bases and J lost 2, with 16 bases in between. CDR3: CASSGDLRGAYEQYF. The DNA for the CDR3 is TGTGCCAGCAGCGGGGACTTACGGGGCGCCTACGAGCAGTACTTC.

The chain links TRBV28 to TRBJ2-1; D possibly uses TRBD1 or TRBD2 (5 bases each). This CDR3 spans 17 amino acids. Germline values: CDR1 MDHEN, CDR2 SYDVKM. Trimming removed 3 bases from V and 4 bases from J, with 19 bases in between. The CDR3 here is CASSFPRVRGIYNEQFF. In DNA, the CDR3 is TGTGCCAGCAGTTTCCCCCGTGTGAGGGGCATATACAATGAGCAGTTCTTC.

J is TRBJ2-7 and V is TRBV19; tentative D call: TRBD1 (5 bases). Germline V gene lookup returns CDR1 LNHDA and CDR2 SQIVND (reference sequence). The germline V and J ends were trimmed by 4 bases and 2 bases, with 12 bases remaining between them. The CDR3 covers 14 residues. The CDR3 DNA reads TGTGCCAGTAGTACGCGACAGTTACCCTACGAGCAGTACTTC. It codes for CASSTRQLPYEQYF.

The genes are TRBV5-1 and TRBJ1-1; D is unresolved. CDR3 length: 13 amino acids. Germline CDR1 SGHRS, CDR2 YFSETQ. Trimming removed 2 bases from V and 4 bases from J, with 9 bases in between. CDR3 DNA sequence: TGCGCCAGCAGCTTATCGGAGGGCACTGAAGCTTTCTTT. This codes for CASSLSEGTEAFF.

CDR3 bases: TGTGCCAGCAGCCCACAGGGGATCCGTCAGCCCCAGCATTTT. Amino acids: CASSPQGIRQPQHF. This chain links TRBV25-1 with TRBJ1-5; 7 positions match TRBD1. V lost 6 bases, J lost 6 bases, and 8 bases stayed unmatched. CDR1 is MGHDK and CDR2 is SYGVNS in the germline V gene. The CDR3 sequence is 14 residues long.

In regard to this clone: Different DNA sequences within this sample yield the same CDR3. V and J are TRBV28 and TRBJ2-7; D gene ambiguous. The CDR3 consists of 11 residues. CDR1 is MDHEN and CDR2 is SYDVKM in the germline V gene. Between the trimmed V and J ends, which lost 3 bases and 4 bases, there was a span of 4 bases. CDR3 in amino acids: CASSFQYEQYF. The CDR3 bases are TGTGCCAGCAGTTTTCAGTACGAGCAGTACTTC.

The CDR3 region has the DNA TGTGCCAGTAGTATACGGCGGGAGAGCAGGGCGTCCTACAATGAGCAGTTCTTC. Translation gives CASSIRRESRASYNEQFF. The gene calls are TRBV19 and TRBJ2-1; 7 positions agree with TRBD2. Germline-derived CDR1 and CDR2 are LNHDA and SQIVND (reference sequence). V dropped 2 bases and J dropped 1; count of bases not matched to a gene: 11. The CDR3 runs to 18 residues.

This clone has only one observation. The rearrangement links TRBV30 to TRBJ1-1; TRBD1 matches 7 bases. Trimming took 2 bases from V and 1 from J; bases not matched to a gene: 4. The germline V gene has CDR1 GTSNPN and CDR2 SVGIG (reference sequence). The CDR3 spans 14 residues. CDR3 sequence (DNA): TGTGCCTGGAGTCGGGACAGACCGAACACTGAAGCTTTCTTT. This translates into CAWSRDRPNTEAFF.

V gene TRBV18 combines with J gene TRBJ1-5; weak D call: TRBD1 (5 bases). Germline values: CDR1 KGHSH, CDR2 LQKENI. Trimming removed 1 base from V and 4 bases from J, with 11 bases in between. The CDR3 runs to 15 residues. The CDR3 coding sequence is TGTGCCAGCTCACCACGCTCGGGGGAAAATCAGCCCCAGCATTTT. Amino acids: CASSPRSGENQPQHF. Combining the CDR3 with reference TRBV18 and TRBJ1-5 gives the whole variable domain NAGVMQNPRHLVRRRGQEARLRCSPMKGHSHVYWYRQLPEEGLKFMVYLQKENIIDESGMPKERFSAEFPKEGPSILRIQQVVRGDSAAYFCASSPRSGENQPQHFGDGTRLSIL.

This chain uses TRBV6-6 with TRBJ2-2; tentatively, D is TRBD1 (6 bases). V was clipped by 0 bases and J by 6 bases, with 11 bases between them. From germline, CDR1 is MNHNY and CDR2 SVGAGI (reference sequence). The CDR3 totals 15 residues. The DNA for the CDR3 is TGTGCCAGCAGTTACTCTCGGACAGAAGCCGGGGAGCTGTTTTTT. Translation: CASSYSRTEAGELFF.

V usage is TRBV15 and J usage is TRBJ1-4; 9 bases agree with TRBD1. This CDR3 has 17 amino acids. Germline-derived CDR1 and CDR2 are LNHNV and YYDKDF (reference sequence). V gave up 1 base and J gave up 7 bases; unmatched junction bases: 10. The CDR3 here is CATSRVSWGQGGEKLFF. The CDR3 coding sequence is TGTGCCACCAGCAGAGTTTCTTGGGGACAGGGCGGTGAAAAACTGTTTTTT.

The chain recombines TRBV18 with TRBJ2-7, with TRBD1 matching over 10 bases. Per germline, CDR1 KGHSH and CDR2 LQKENI. J lost 3 bases, V lost 5 bases, and 4 bases had no gene match. This CDR3 contains 14 residues. CDR3 region: CASSADRGFYEQYF. CDR3 in DNA: TGTGCCAGCTCAGCGGACAGGGGGTTCTACGAGCAGTACTTC.

This clone was seen only once. The chain uses TRBV5-8 and TRBJ2-7; possible D gene TRBD1, 6 bases. The CDR3 spans 12 residues. V dropped 0 bases and J dropped 5 bases, with 6 bases sitting between them. Germline V gene lookup returns CDR1 SGHTS and CDR2 YDEGEE. CDR3 coding DNA: TGTGCCAGCAGCTTGGGACAGGACGAGCAGTACTTC. This sequence encodes CASSLGQDEQYF. Together with reference TRBV5-8 and TRBJ2-7, the CDR3 gives the full variable domain: EAGVTQSPTHLIKTRGQQATLRCSPISGHTSVYWYQQALGLGLQFLLWYDEGEERNRGNFPPRFSGRQFPNYSSELNVNALELEDSALYLCASSLGQDEQYFGPGTRLTVT.

The chain employs TRBV9 and TRBJ2-7; 9 bases map to TRBD2. The CDR3 sequence is 14 residues long. The junction had 5 bases not matched to a gene; V was cut back by 4 bases and J by 3 bases. Germline values: CDR1 SGDLS, CDR2 YYNGEE. In DNA form, the CDR3 reads TGTGCCAGCAGCTTACGACTAGCGGACTACGAGCAGTACTTC. Its translation is CASSLRLADYEQYF.

The chain links TRBV27 to TRBJ2-7; D possibly corresponds to TRBD2 (6 bases). Per the germline V gene, CDR1 is MNHEY and CDR2 is SMNVEV (reference sequence). Between the trimmed V and J ends, which lost 6 bases and 7 bases, there was a span of 16 bases. The CDR3 contains 13 residues. The CDR3: CASSLGRGREQYF. CDR3 DNA: TGTGCCAGCAGCCTGGGTAGAGGGAGGGAGCAGTACTTC.

Here the CDR3 reads CASSTQGAGSGNTIYF. The CDR3 DNA reads TGTGCCAGCAGCACACAGGGGGCCGGCTCTGGAAACACCATATATTTT. The rearrangement uses TRBV7-2 and TRBJ1-3; TRBD1 agrees at 9 bases. Germline V gene sequence: CDR1 SGHTA, CDR2 FQGNSA. V lost 5 bases, J lost 0 bases, and 5 bases stayed unmatched. CDR3 length: 16 amino acids.